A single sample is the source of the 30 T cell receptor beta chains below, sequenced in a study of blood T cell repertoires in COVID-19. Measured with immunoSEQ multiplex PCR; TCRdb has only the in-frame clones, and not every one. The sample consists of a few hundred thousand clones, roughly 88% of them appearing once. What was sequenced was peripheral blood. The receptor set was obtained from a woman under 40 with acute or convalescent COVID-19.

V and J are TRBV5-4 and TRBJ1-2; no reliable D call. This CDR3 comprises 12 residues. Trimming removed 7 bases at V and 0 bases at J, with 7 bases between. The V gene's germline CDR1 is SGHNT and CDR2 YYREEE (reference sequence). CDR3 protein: CASGGTNYGYTF. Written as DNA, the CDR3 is TGTGCCAGCGGAGGGACTAACTATGGCTACACCTTC.

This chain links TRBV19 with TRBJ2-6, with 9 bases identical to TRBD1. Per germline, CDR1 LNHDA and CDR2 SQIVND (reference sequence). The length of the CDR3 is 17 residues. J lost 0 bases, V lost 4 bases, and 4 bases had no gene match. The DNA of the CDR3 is TGTGCCAGTAGTAGGACAGGGGTTATCTCTGGGGCCAACGTCCTGACTTTC. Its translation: CASSRTGVISGANVLTF.

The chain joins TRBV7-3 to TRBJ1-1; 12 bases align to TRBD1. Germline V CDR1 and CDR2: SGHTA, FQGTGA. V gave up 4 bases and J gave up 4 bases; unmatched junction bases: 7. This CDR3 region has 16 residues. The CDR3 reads CASSSGTGGRGTEAFF. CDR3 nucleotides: TGTGCCAGCAGCTCGGGGACAGGGGGCCGGGGCACTGAAGCTTTCTTT.

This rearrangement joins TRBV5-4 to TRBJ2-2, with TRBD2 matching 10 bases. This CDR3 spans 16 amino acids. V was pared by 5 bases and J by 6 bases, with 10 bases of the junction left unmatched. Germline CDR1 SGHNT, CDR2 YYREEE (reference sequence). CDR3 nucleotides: TGTGCCAGCAGTAGAGGTCCTAGCGGGAGACCCGGGGAGCTGTTTTTT. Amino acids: CASSRGPSGRPGELFF.

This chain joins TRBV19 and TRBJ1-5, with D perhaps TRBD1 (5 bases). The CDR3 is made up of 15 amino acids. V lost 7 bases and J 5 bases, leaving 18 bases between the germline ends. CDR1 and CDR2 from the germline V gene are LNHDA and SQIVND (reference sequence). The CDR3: CASKREQRGDQPQHF. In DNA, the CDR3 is TGTGCCAGTAAACGGGAACAGCGGGGCGATCAGCCCCAGCATTTT.

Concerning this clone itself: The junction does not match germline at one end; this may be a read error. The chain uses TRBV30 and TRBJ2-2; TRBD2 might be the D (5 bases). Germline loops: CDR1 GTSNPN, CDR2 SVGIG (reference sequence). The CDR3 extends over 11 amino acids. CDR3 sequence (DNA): TGTGCCGGGAGAGCCACCGGGGAGCTGTTTTTT. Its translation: CAGRATGELFF. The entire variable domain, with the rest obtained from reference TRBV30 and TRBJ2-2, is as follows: SQTIHQWPATLVQPVGSPLSLECTVEGTSNPNLYWYRQAAGRGLQLLFYSVGIGQISSEVPQNLSASRPQDRQFILSSKKLLLSDSGFYLCAGRATGELFFGEGSRLTVL.

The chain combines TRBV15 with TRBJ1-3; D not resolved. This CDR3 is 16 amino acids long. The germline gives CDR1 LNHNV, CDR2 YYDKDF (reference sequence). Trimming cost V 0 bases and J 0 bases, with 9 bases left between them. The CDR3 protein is CATSRDMGSSGNTIYF. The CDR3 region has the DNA TGTGCCACCAGCAGAGATATGGGGAGCTCTGGAAACACCATATATTTT.

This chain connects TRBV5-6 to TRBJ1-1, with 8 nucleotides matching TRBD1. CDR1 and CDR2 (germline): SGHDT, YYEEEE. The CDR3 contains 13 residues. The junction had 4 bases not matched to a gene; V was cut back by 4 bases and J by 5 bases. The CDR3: CASSAGGLTEAFF. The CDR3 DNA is TGTGCCAGCAGCGCAGGGGGCCTAACTGAAGCTTTCTTT. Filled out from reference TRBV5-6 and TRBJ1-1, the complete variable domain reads DAGVTQSPTHLIKTRGQQVTLRCSPKSGHDTVSWYQQALGQGPQFIFQYYEEEERQRGNFPDRFSGHQFPNYSSELNVNALLLGDSALYLCASSAGGLTEAFFGQGTRLTVV.

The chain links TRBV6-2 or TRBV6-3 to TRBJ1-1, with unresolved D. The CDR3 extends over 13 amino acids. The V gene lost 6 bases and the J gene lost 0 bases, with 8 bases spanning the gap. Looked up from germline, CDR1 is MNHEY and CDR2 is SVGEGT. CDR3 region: CASSTHMNTEAFF. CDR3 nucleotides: TGTGCCAGCAGCACACATATGAACACTGAAGCTTTCTTT.

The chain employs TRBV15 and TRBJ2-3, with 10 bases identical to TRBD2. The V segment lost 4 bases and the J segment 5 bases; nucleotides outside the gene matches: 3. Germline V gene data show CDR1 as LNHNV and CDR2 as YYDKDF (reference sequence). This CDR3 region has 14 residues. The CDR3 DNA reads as TGTGCCACCAGCAAAGCGGGAGGGGGAGATACGCAGTATTTT. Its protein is CATSKAGGGDTQYF.

CDR3 residues: CASSLNSGQETQYF. The CDR3 DNA reads as TGTGCCAGCAGCTTAAACAGCGGCCAAGAGACCCAGTACTTC. The J gene is TRBJ2-5, the V gene TRBV7-3, with D maybe TRBD2 (5 bases). Deletions cut 1 base from V and 1 base from J, with 7 bases between. The CDR3 sequence is 14 residues long. Germline V gene data show CDR1 as SGHTA and CDR2 as FQGTGA. Full variable domain (outside the CDR3, taken from reference TRBV7-3 and TRBJ2-5): GAGVSQTPSNKVTEKGKYVELRCDPISGHTALYWYRQSLGQGPEFLIYFQGTGAADDSGLPNDRFFAVRPEGSVSTLKIQRTERGDSAVYLCASSLNSGQETQYFGPGTRLLVL.

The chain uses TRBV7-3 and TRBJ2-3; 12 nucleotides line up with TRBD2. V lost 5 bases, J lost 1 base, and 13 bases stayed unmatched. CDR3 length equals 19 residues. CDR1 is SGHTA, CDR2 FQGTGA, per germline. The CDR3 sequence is CASSPPMTSGSYGTDTQYF. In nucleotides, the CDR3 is TGTGCCAGCAGCCCCCCGATGACTAGCGGGAGTTACGGCACAGATACGCAGTATTTT.

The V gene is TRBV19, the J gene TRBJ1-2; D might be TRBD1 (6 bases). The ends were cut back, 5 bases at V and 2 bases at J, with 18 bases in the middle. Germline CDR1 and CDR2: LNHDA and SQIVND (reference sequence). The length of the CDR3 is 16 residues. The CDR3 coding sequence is TGTGCCAGTAGTTCGTGGACAGCCGAGACAAACTATGGCTACACCTTC. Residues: CASSSWTAETNYGYTF.

The CDR3 bases are TGCAGCGGGGGGCGCGGCACCGGGGAGCTGTTTTTT. Its translation is CSGGRGTGELFF. This chain links TRBV29-1 with TRBJ2-2; a possible D gene is TRBD1 (6 bases). This CDR3 has 12 residues. Trimming took 7 bases from V and 4 from J, leaving 10 bases between them. Germline V gene data show CDR1 as SQVTM and CDR2 as ANQGSEA.

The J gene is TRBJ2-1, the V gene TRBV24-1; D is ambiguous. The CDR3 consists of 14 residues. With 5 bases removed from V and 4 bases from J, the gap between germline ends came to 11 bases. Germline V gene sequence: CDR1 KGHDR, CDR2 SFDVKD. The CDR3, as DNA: TGTGCCACCAGTGCCCCCGGTCGGTACAATGAGCAGTTCTTC. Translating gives CATSAPGRYNEQFF.

The CDR3: CASSQARDTHSGNTIYF. The DNA for the CDR3 is TGCGCCAGCAGCCAAGCCCGGGACACCCACTCTGGAAACACCATATATTTT. The rearrangement uses TRBV4-3 and TRBJ1-3; tentatively, D is TRBD1 (6 bases). The CDR3 runs 17 residues. Germline-derived CDR1 and CDR2 are LGHNA and YSLEER. V was cut by 1 base and J by 0 bases, with 13 bases left in between.

The CDR3 DNA follows: TGTGCCAGCAGCCCTATGGTGGGCTCCCAAGAGACCCAGTACTTC. Protein product: CASSPMVGSQETQYF. The chain has TRBV2 and TRBJ2-5, with D hard to call. V lost 6 bases and J 1 base, leaving 15 bases between the germline ends. The CDR3 covers 15 residues. Germline V gives CDR1 SNHLY, CDR2 FYNNEI. Full variable domain (remainder filled in from reference TRBV2 and TRBJ2-5): EPEVTQTPSHQVTQMGQEVILRCVPISNHLYFYWYRQILGQKVEFLVSFYNNEISEKSEIFDDQFSVERPDGSNFTLKIRSTKLEDSAMYFCASSPMVGSQETQYFGPGTRLLVL.

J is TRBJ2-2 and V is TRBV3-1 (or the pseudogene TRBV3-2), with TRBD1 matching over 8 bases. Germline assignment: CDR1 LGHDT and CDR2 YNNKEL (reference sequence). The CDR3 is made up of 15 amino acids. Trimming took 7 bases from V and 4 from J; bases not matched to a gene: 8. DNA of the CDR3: TGTGCCAGCAACACAGGGGGGCCGGGCACCGGGGAGCTGTTTTTT. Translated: CASNTGGPGTGELFF.

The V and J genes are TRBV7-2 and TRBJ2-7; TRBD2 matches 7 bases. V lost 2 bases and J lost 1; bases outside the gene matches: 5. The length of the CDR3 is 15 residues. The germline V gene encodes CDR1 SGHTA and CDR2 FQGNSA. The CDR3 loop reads CASSLPPRESYEQYF. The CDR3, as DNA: TGTGCCAGCAGCTTACCCCCGCGGGAGTCCTACGAGCAGTACTTC. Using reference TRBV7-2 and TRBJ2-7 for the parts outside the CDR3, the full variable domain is GAGVSQSPSNKVTEKGKDVELRCDPISGHTALYWYRQSLGQGLEFLIYFQGNSAPDKSGLPSDRFSAERTGGSVSTLTIQRTQQEDSAVYLCASSLPPRESYEQYFGPGTRLTVT.

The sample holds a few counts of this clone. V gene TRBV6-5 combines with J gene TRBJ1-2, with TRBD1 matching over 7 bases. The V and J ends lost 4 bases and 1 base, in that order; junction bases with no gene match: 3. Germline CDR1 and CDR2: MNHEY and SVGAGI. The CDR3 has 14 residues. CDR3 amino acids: CASSLGQLNYGYTF. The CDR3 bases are TGTGCCAGCAGTTTGGGACAGCTTAACTATGGCTACACCTTC.

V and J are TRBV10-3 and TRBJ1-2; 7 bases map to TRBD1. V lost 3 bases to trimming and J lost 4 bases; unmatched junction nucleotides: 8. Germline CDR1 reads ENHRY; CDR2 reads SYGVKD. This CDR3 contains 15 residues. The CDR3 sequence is CAISESQGVTYGYTF. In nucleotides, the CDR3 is TGTGCCATCAGTGAATCTCAGGGGGTTACCTATGGCTACACCTTC.

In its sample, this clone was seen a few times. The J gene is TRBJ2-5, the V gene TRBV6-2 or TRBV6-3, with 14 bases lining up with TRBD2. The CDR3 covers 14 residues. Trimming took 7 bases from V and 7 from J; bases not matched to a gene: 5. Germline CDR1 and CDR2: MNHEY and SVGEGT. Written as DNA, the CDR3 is TGTGCCAGCAACCCGGGACTAGCGGGAGCGACCCAGTACTTC. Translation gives CASNPGLAGATQYF.

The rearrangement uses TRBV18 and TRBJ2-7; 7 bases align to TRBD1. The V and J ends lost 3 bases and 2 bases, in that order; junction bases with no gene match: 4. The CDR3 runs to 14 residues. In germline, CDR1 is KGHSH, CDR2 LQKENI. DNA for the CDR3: TGTGCCAGCTCACCGAGGGACAGAACCTACGAGCAGTACTTC. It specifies CASSPRDRTYEQYF.

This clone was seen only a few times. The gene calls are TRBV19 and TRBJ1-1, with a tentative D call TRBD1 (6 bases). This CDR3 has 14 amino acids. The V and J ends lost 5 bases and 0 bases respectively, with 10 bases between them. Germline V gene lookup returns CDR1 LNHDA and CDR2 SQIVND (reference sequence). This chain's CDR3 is CASSLQGVNTEAFF. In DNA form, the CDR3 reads TGTGCCAGTAGTTTACAGGGAGTGAACACTGAAGCTTTCTTT. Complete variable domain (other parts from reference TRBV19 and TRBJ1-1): DGGITQSPKYLFRKEGQNVTLSCEQNLNHDAMYWYRQDPGQGLRLIYYSQIVNDFQKGDIAEGYSVSREKKESFPLTVTSAQKNPTAFYLCASSLQGVNTEAFFGQGTRLTVV.

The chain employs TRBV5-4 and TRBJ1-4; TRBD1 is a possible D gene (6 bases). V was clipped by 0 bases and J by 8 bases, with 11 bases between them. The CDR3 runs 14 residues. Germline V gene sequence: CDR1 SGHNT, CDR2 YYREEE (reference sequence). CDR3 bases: TGTGCCAGCAGCTTGGAGGGGGTCGGGGAAAAACTGTTTTTT. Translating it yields CASSLEGVGEKLFF.

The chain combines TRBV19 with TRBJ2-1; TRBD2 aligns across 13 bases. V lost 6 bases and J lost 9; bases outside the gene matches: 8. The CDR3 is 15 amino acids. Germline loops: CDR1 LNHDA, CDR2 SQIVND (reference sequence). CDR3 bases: TGTGCCAGTAGCCCCGGGACTAGCGGGAAGATTGAGCAGTTCTTC. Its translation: CASSPGTSGKIEQFF.

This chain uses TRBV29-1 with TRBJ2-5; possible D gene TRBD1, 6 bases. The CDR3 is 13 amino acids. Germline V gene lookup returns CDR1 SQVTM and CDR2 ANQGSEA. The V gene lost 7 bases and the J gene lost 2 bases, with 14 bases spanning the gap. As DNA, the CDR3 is TGCAGCGGTCAGGGGTTCAGACAAGAGACCCAGTACTTC. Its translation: CSGQGFRQETQYF. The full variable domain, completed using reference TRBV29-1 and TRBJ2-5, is SAVISQKPSRDICQRGTSLTIQCQVDSQVTMMFWYRQQPGQSLTLIATANQGSEATYESGFVIDKFPISRPNLTFSTLTVSNMSPEDSSIYLCSGQGFRQETQYFGPGTRLLVL.

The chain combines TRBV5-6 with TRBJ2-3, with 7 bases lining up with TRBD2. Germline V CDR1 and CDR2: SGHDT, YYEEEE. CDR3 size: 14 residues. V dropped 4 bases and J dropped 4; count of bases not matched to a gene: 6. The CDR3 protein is CASSLGRGPDTQYF. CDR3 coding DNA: TGTGCCAGCAGCCTAGGGAGGGGACCAGATACGCAGTATTTT.

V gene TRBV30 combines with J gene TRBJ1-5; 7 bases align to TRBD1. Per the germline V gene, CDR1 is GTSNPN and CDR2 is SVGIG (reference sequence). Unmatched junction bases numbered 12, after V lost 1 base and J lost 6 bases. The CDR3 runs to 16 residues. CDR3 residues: CAWSGRSTGNSQPQHF. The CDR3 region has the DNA TGTGCCTGGAGTGGCCGATCGACAGGGAATAGTCAGCCCCAGCATTTT. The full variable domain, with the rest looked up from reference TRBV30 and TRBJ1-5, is SQTIHQWPATLVQPVGSPLSLECTVEGTSNPNLYWYRQAAGRGLQLLFYSVGIGQISSEVPQNLSASRPQDRQFILSSKKLLLSDSGFYLCAWSGRSTGNSQPQHFGDGTRLSIL.

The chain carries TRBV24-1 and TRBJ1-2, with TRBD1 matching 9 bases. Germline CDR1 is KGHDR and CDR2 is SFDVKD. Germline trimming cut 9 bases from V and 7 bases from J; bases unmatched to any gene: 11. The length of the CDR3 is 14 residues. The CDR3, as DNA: TGTGCCACCGCCTCCCCGGGACAGGGAGGTGGCTACACCTTC. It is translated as CATASPGQGGGYTF.